The clone carrying this T cell receptor (beta chain) came up once. This record comes from a study of blood T cell repertoires in COVID-19. The wider study: In each case, the material was cDNA or gDNA derived from T cells, B-cell-depleted T cells, or PBMCs.

V lost 0 bases, J lost 5 bases, and 5 bases lay in between. Germline V gene lookup returns CDR1 MNHEY and CDR2 SVGAGI. CDR3 length equals 12 residues. In the original processing: Reference gene primers were amplified, and this amplification served to estimate nucleated cell counts. Data came from immunoSEQ multiplex PCR; TCRdb stores just in-frame clones and leaves some out. For V, J and clone size, that table is used; D and trimming come from the DNA. The repertoire consists of about 520,000 clones, with approximately 85% occurring once and the leading ten covering 3% to 3.5%. This chain joins TRBV6-5 and TRBJ2-7; TRBD1 is a possible D gene (5 bases). This TCR was recovered from a human donor in a cohort sampled during active COVID-19. The sample taken for sequencing was peripheral blood. The CDR3 spells CASSYSQDEQYF. In DNA, the CDR3 is TGTGCCAGCAGTTACTCACAGGACGAGCAGTACTTC.